Listed here are 15 T cell receptor beta chains from one sample, sequenced in a study of T-cell memory formation after mild COVID-19 (dated by TCRdb to the early 2020s). The library came from 5' RACE. Data came from an Illumina NovaSeq 6000. The public reads were run again by TCRdb, first through fastp at Q25 and then through MiXCR, and only productive beta chains were kept. Every entry covers one CDR3 protein and lists the most common genes and DNA from its rows. Present in this sample are about 350,000 distinct CDR3 sequences, 20% of which were seen just once. Roughly a fifth of the sample rests with the top ten. The sample consisted of PBMCs or a T cell subset sorted from them (not recorded which). The receptor source for this set is a man in his late teens or twenties who had mild COVID-19 (a few samples of this study predate the infection). The sample titles of this study are shuffled in the database, so cell type and time point are left out; the donor was told from shared clones.

The rearrangement joins TRBV29-1 to TRBJ2-5, with D hard to call. Trimming shortened V by 6 bases and J by 2 bases, and 16 bases separated the two germline ends. CDR3 length: 14 amino acids. The germline gives CDR1 SQVTM, CDR2 ANQGSEA. CDR3 protein: CSVGVPGLQETQYF. The DNA for the CDR3 is TGCAGCGTCGGCGTCCCGGGTTTACAAGAGACCCAGTACTTC.

V usage is TRBV7-2 and J usage is TRBJ2-5; 7 positions agree with TRBD1. This CDR3 is built from 14 residues. CDR1 SGHTA and CDR2 FQGNSA come from the germline V gene. V lost 5 bases, J lost 3 bases, and 6 bases stayed unmatched. The CDR3 loop reads CASSLTGPKETQYF. In nucleotides, the CDR3 is TGTGCCAGCAGCCTGACAGGGCCCAAAGAGACCCAGTACTTC.

This clonotype was seen only a few times. The gene calls are TRBV6-1 and TRBJ2-1; 9 positions agree with TRBD1. Germline CDR1 reads MNHNS; CDR2 reads SASEGT. The CDR3 has 12 amino acids. Unmatched junction bases numbered 2, after V lost 4 bases and J lost 10 bases. The CDR3 here is CASSGDRVEQFF. CDR3 sequence (DNA): TGTGCCAGCAGTGGGGACAGGGTGGAGCAGTTCTTC.

This clonotype turned up a few times. V and J are TRBV11-1 and TRBJ2-7; D not resolved. Germline V lookup: CDR1 SGHAT, CDR2 FQDESV (reference sequence). V shed 5 bases and J shed 2 bases, with 10 bases lying between them. This CDR3 contains 13 residues. CDR3 region: CASSPRGPYEQYF. The CDR3 nucleotides are TGTGCCAGCAGCCCCAGAGGTCCCTACGAGCAGTACTTC.

This clonotype showed up just once. This chain joins TRBV20-1 and TRBJ1-6; no reliable D call. In germline, CDR1 is DFQATT, CDR2 SNEGSKA (reference sequence). V dropped 3 bases and J dropped 7 bases, with 16 bases sitting between them. The CDR3 spans 15 residues. The CDR3 nucleotides are TGCAGTGCTAGGGGGAGTAGGGTCTGGAATTCACCCCTCCACTTT. Translating it yields CSARGSRVWNSPLHF.

This clonotype was found a few times. This sequence joins TRBV10-2 and TRBJ2-2, with 9 bases that match TRBD2. The germline CDR1 and CDR2 sequences are WSHSY and SAAADI. J lost 4 bases, V lost 8 bases, and 17 bases had no gene match. This CDR3 contains 18 residues. The CDR3 sequence: CASSKGKIAGAPTGELFF. The DNA of the CDR3 is TGCGCCAGCTCCAAGGGGAAGATAGCGGGGGCCCCCACCGGGGAGCTGTTTTTT.

The chain uses TRBV7-2 and TRBJ2-1, with D possibly matching TRBD2 (6 bases). CDR1 SGHTA and CDR2 FQGNSA come from the germline V gene. The CDR3 has 16 residues. V lost 1 base and J 5 bases, leaving 15 bases between the germline ends. The CDR3, as DNA: TGTGCCAGCAGCTTAGTATTGAGGAGGGGCCACAATGAGCAGTTCTTC. Translated: CASSLVLRRGHNEQFF.

A note on this clonotype: This clone may be a read error of a much larger clone one base away. The chain uses TRBV11-2 and TRBJ2-7, with unresolved D. Trimming removed 0 bases from V and 4 bases from J, with 7 bases in between. The CDR3 spans 13 residues. Germline V gene data show CDR1 as SGHAT and CDR2 as FQNNGV. CDR3 sequence (DNA): TGTGCCAGCAGCTTAGACGTCGGATACGAGCAGTACTTC. This translates into CASSLDVGYEQYF.

This chain links TRBV7-2 with TRBJ1-2; 7 nucleotides match TRBD1. The CDR3 is 17 amino acids. V was pared by 6 bases and J by 0 bases, with 13 bases of the junction left unmatched. Germline lookup yields CDR1 SGHTA and CDR2 FQGNSA. The CDR3 is CASRETGILPANYGYTF. Written as DNA, the CDR3 is TGTGCCAGCAGGGAGACAGGGATTCTTCCGGCTAACTATGGCTACACCTTC.

This clonotype has more than one count but fewer than ten. This chain connects TRBV2 to TRBJ2-7; perhaps TRBD1 as D (6 bases). The CDR3 length is 14 residues. V shed 1 base and J shed 3 bases, with 10 bases lying between them. Germline assignment: CDR1 SNHLY and CDR2 FYNNEI. CDR3 nucleotide sequence: TGTGCCAGCAGTGAAGGTGCAGGGGACTACGAGCAGTACGTC. Protein: CASSEGAGDYEQYV.

This clonotype turned up a few times. The chain has TRBV15 and TRBJ2-7; maybe TRBD2 (5 bases). Looked up from germline, CDR1 is LNHNV and CDR2 is YYDKDF (reference sequence). V shed 4 bases and J shed 3 bases, with 13 bases lying between them. The CDR3 runs 14 residues. CDR3: CATSKGGSSYEQYV. The CDR3 coding sequence is TGTGCCACCAGCAAAGGAGGTTCGAGCTACGAGCAGTACGTC.

This clonotype was recorded once. The rearrangement joins TRBV5-1 to TRBJ2-1; TRBD1 matches 8 bases. The ends lost 1 base at V and 5 bases at J; junction bases unmatched: 11. The length of the CDR3 is 17 residues. The germline V gene has CDR1 SGHRS and CDR2 YFSETQ. The CDR3 sequence: CASSLSLSGQAHNEQFF. CDR3 in DNA: TGCGCCAGCAGCTTGAGTCTTTCGGGACAGGCCCACAATGAGCAGTTCTTC. Full variable domain (missing parts from reference TRBV5-1 and TRBJ2-1): KAGVTQTPRYLIKTRGQQVTLSCSPISGHRSVSWYQQTPGQGLQFLFEYFSETQRNKGNFPGRFSGRQFSNSRSEMNVSTLELGDSALYLCASSLSLSGQAHNEQFFGPGTRLTVL.

V usage is TRBV15 and J usage is TRBJ1-1, with D perhaps matching TRBD1 (6 bases). CDR1 and CDR2 (germline): LNHNV, YYDKDF (reference sequence). CDR3 size: 13 residues. V was cut by 3 bases and J by 5 bases, with 10 bases left in between. This CDR3 reads CATSSRGRTEAFF. Here the CDR3 DNA reads TGTGCCACCAGCAGCAGGGGTAGGACTGAAGCTTTCTTT.

The gene calls are TRBV7-2 and TRBJ1-5, with TRBD1 matching 12 bases. The germline V gene encodes CDR1 SGHTA and CDR2 FQGNSA. The CDR3 sequence is 16 residues long. The V segment lost 5 bases and the J segment 6 bases; nucleotides outside the gene matches: 8. Written as DNA, the CDR3 is TGTGCCAGCAGCCTGTGGGGACAGGGGGCGAGTCAGCCCCAGCATTTT. It encodes CASSLWGQGASQPQHF.

This clonotype showed up just a few times. This rearrangement joins TRBV2 to TRBJ2-3; D remains unclear. V lost 11 bases and J 1 base, leaving 13 bases between the germline ends. The CDR3 is made up of 13 amino acids. CDR1 and CDR2 from the germline V gene are SNHLY and FYNNEI. The CDR3 protein is CAPGKAGTDTQYF. Here the CDR3 DNA reads TGTGCCCCCGGAAAGGCGGGCACAGATACGCAGTATTTT. The whole variable domain, remainder taken from reference TRBV2 and TRBJ2-3, is EPEVTQTPSHQVTQMGQEVILRCVPISNHLYFYWYRQILGQKVEFLVSFYNNEISEKSEIFDDQFSVERPDGSNFTLKIRSTKLEDSAMYFCAPGKAGTDTQYFGPGTRLTVL.